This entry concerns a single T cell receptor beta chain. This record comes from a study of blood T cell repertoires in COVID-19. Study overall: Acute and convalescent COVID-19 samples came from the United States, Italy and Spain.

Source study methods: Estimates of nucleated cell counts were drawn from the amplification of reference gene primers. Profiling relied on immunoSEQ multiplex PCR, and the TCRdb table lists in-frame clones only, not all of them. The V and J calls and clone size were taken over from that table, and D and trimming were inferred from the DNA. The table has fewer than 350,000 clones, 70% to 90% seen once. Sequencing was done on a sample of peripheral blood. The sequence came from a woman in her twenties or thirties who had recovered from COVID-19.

CDR3 DNA sequence: TGTGCCTGGGGCGCACCGCCTAATTCCCATGGCTACACCTTC. It is translated as CAWGAPPNSHGYTF. The rearrangement links TRBV30 to TRBJ1-2; no definite D call. Trimming took 5 bases from V and 6 from J, leaving 19 bases between them. The germline V gene encodes CDR1 GTSNPN and CDR2 SVGIG (reference sequence). The CDR3 is 14 residues long.